Shown below are 17 T cell receptor beta chains from a single sample sequenced in a study of cytomegalovirus exposure and HLA in healthy donors. The PCR contained 60 Vbeta and 13 Jbeta primers. Generated by immunoSEQ multiplex PCR, the TCRdb table keeps only in-frame clones and is missing some. The sample holds 130,000 or so clones, about 74% seen once. Sequences were obtained from PBMCs. Receptors originate from a young man in good health and CMV-seropositive.

This chain connects TRBV5-6 to TRBJ1-5, with 11 bases lining up with TRBD1. The trim removed 2 bases at V and 4 bases at J, leaving 2 bases unmatched. The CDR3 loop spans 15 amino acids. CDR1 SGHDT and CDR2 YYEEEE come from the germline V gene. For the CDR3, the DNA is TGTGCCAGCAGCTTCGGGACAGGGGGGAATCAGCCCCAGCATTTT. Its protein product is CASSFGTGGNQPQHF.

The V and J genes are TRBV18 and TRBJ1-4; TRBD1 matches 7 bases. The CDR3 consists of 13 residues. CDR1 is KGHSH and CDR2 is LQKENI in the germline V gene. V dropped 4 bases and J dropped 4; count of bases not matched to a gene: 0. This chain's CDR3 is CASSRDSNEKLFF. Here the CDR3 DNA reads TGTGCCAGCTCACGGGACAGTAATGAAAAACTGTTTTTT.

This clone was detected a few times. The chain carries TRBV4-1 and TRBJ2-5; 8 nucleotides match TRBD2. The germline gives CDR1 MGHRA, CDR2 YSYEKL. The CDR3 sequence is 14 residues long. J lost 5 bases, V lost 4 bases, and 6 bases had no gene match. DNA of the CDR3: TGCGCCAGCAGCCGCGGGACTAGTATGGAGACCCAGTACTTC. Its translation: CASSRGTSMETQYF.

This clone was detected only once. CDR3: CTSSQYPNGAGFNEQFF. The CDR3, as DNA: TGCACCAGCAGCCAGTATCCGAATGGGGCAGGGTTCAATGAGCAGTTCTTC. The chain links TRBV1 to TRBJ2-1; the table gives TRBD1 as D, unverified against the DNA. TRBV1 is a listed pseudogene. CDR3 length: 17 amino acids.

This sequence joins TRBV25-1 and TRBJ1-4; D perhaps matches TRBD1 (6 bases). CDR3 size: 14 residues. V gave up 7 bases and J gave up 6 bases, with 15 bases separating them. CDR1 and CDR2 (germline): MGHDK, SYGVNS. CDR3 sequence: CASTLQGWDEKLFF. The CDR3 DNA reads as TGTGCCAGCACCTTACAGGGATGGGATGAAAAACTGTTTTTT.

This clone has more than one count but fewer than ten. The chain links TRBV2 to TRBJ1-3; no definite D call. CDR3 size: 13 residues. Per the germline V gene, CDR1 is SNHLY and CDR2 is FYNNEI. Trimming left V 6 bases short and J 0 bases short, with 6 bases between. DNA of the CDR3: TGTGCCAGCAGGCGGAACTCTGGAAACACCATATATTTT. Protein sequence: CASRRNSGNTIYF. Together with reference TRBV2 and TRBJ1-3, the CDR3 gives the full variable domain: EPEVTQTPSHQVTQMGQEVILRCVPISNHLYFYWYRQILGQKVEFLVSFYNNEISEKSEIFDDQFSVERPDGSNFTLKIRSTKLEDSAMYFCASRRNSGNTIYFGEGSWLTVV.

The chain combines TRBV29-1 with TRBJ2-4; a weak D match, TRBD1 (6 bases). Germline V gene data show CDR1 as SQVTM and CDR2 as ANQGSEA. V gave up 6 bases and J gave up 6 bases, with 15 bases separating them. The CDR3 length is 13 residues. The DNA of the CDR3 is TGCAGCGTCGCACCGGGACAAAGAAACATTCAGTACTTC. Translation gives CSVAPGQRNIQYF. The full variable domain, its missing parts supplied by reference TRBV29-1 and TRBJ2-4, is SAVISQKPSRDICQRGTSLTIQCQVDSQVTMMFWYRQQPGQSLTLIATANQGSEATYESGFVIDKFPISRPNLTFSTLTVSNMSPEDSSIYLCSVAPGQRNIQYFGAGTRLSVL.

This chain uses TRBV29-1 with TRBJ2-7, with TRBD2 identical over 10 bases. The CDR3 extends over 13 amino acids. The junction had 8 bases not matched to a gene; V was cut back by 6 bases and J by 6 bases. Germline assignment: CDR1 SQVTM and CDR2 ANQGSEA. CDR3 bases: TGCAGCGTCCCGGGACTAGCGCCTTCCGAGCAGTACTTC. Encoded protein: CSVPGLAPSEQYF.

This clone was counted between two and nine times. The chain uses TRBV6-1 and TRBJ2-3; 11 bases map to TRBD2. The CDR3 is 16 residues long. CDR1 is MNHNS, CDR2 SASEGT, per germline. V shed 4 bases and J 5 bases; nucleotides not matched to a gene: 8. CDR3 in DNA: TGTGCCAGCAGTGGGGTAGCGGGGGGGCTCGGAGATACGCAGTATTTT. This codes for CASSGVAGGLGDTQYF.

This clone was seen a few times. The V call is TRBV19, the J call TRBJ2-1; 16 bases are a match to TRBD2. Germline assignment: CDR1 LNHDA and CDR2 SQIVND (reference sequence). There are 14 residues in the CDR3. Unmatched junction bases numbered 12, after V lost 9 bases and J lost 16 bases. This CDR3 is CASSTGTSGGASFF. The CDR3, as DNA: TGTGCCAGCTCGACCGGGACTAGCGGGGGGGCCTCCTTCTTC.

The rearrangement joins TRBV10-3 to TRBJ2-1; 9 bases map to TRBD1. Germline loops: CDR1 ENHRY, CDR2 SYGVKD. This CDR3 spans 15 amino acids. Losses at the gene ends were 4 bases for V and 0 bases for J; bases not matched to a gene: 1. The chain's CDR3 is CAISGQGGSYNEQFF. The CDR3 DNA reads as TGTGCCATCAGTGGACAGGGGGGCTCCTACAATGAGCAGTTCTTC.

The J gene is TRBJ1-3, the V gene TRBV6-5; possibly TRBD1 for D (5 bases). The ends were cut back, 6 bases at V and 0 bases at J, with 12 bases in the middle. Germline assignment: CDR1 MNHEY and CDR2 SVGAGI. This CDR3 has 15 amino acids. CDR3 coding DNA: TGTGCCAGCAGCCAGGGTTTGGGCTCTGGAAACACCATATATTTT. Translating it yields CASSQGLGSGNTIYF.

J is TRBJ2-7 and V is TRBV10-3; the match to TRBD1 covers 8 bases. The CDR3 contains 14 residues. The J segment lost 1 base and the V segment lost 8 bases, leaving 7 bases of the junction unmatched. CDR1 and CDR2 (germline): ENHRY, SYGVKD. The CDR3 here is CAIAADRDSYEQYF. DNA for the CDR3: TGTGCCATCGCCGCGGACAGGGATTCCTACGAGCAGTACTTC.

The CDR3 sequence: CASSLYGTGGGNEKLFF. The DNA of the CDR3 is TGTGCCAGCAGCTTATATGGGACAGGGGGAGGTAATGAAAAACTGTTTTTT. V is TRBV7-2 and J is TRBJ1-4; 11 positions agree with TRBD1. This CDR3 region has 17 residues. Germline CDR1 SGHTA, CDR2 FQGNSA. With V trimmed by 2 bases and J by 4 bases, 6 bases remained unmatched.

The rearrangement links TRBV6-1 to TRBJ1-5; weak D call: TRBD1 (6 bases). Trimming took 8 bases from V and 3 from J, leaving 11 bases between them. Per germline, CDR1 MNHNS and CDR2 SASEGT. This CDR3 contains 13 residues. In DNA, the CDR3 is TGTGCCAGCGCAGGACAGTACAATCAGCCCCAGCATTTT. This sequence encodes CASAGQYNQPQHF.

The chain employs TRBV11-2 and TRBJ1-1, with 7 bases identical to TRBD1. There are 15 residues in the CDR3. Looked up from germline, CDR1 is SGHAT and CDR2 is FQNNGV. Trimming removed 6 bases from V and 0 bases from J; junction bases left unmatched: 7. CDR3 amino acids: CASRRDSNMNTEAFF. The CDR3 bases are TGTGCCAGCAGGAGGGACAGCAATATGAACACTGAAGCTTTCTTT.

The chain employs TRBV5-1 and TRBJ2-7, with D possibly matching TRBD2 (5 bases). Trimming cost V 8 bases and J 0 bases, with 21 bases left between them. This CDR3 is 16 amino acids long. Germline loops: CDR1 SGHRS, CDR2 YFSETQ. CDR3 loop: CASQLGGDSSSYEQYF. The DNA of the CDR3 is TGCGCCAGTCAGCTTGGAGGAGACTCCAGCTCCTACGAGCAGTACTTC.